This TCR beta chain is drawn from a study of T cells in localized non-small cell lung cancer. Whole-study results and caveats: Blood T cell density predicted longer survival; adjacent-lung clonality, shorter. Adjacent uninvolved lung tissue had the highest T cell clonality, exceeding tumor.

Assay used: immunoSEQ multiplex PCR; TCRdb lists only in-frame clones, some missing. This table has 70,000 to 95,000 clones, approximately 91% appearing once. In regard to this clone: Its antigen is not identified.

The sequenced sample was PBMCs, obtained before any cancer treatment. The receptor was derived from a woman aged 35-70 years with stage II squamous cell lung carcinoma.

CDR3 nucleotide sequence: TGTGCCAGCAGCTTACGAGAGACGAGGGGGGGATATGGCTACACCTTC. Amino acid sequence: CASSLRETRGGYGYTF. The chain is built from TRBV7-2 and TRBJ1-2; a possible D gene is TRBD1 (6 bases). V shed 2 bases and J shed 5 bases, with 18 bases lying between them. Germline values: CDR1 SGHTA, CDR2 FQGNSA. The CDR3 has 16 residues. The whole variable domain, filled in from reference TRBV7-2 and TRBJ1-2, reads GAGVSQSPSNKVTEKGKDVELRCDPISGHTALYWYRQSLGQGLEFLIYFQGNSAPDKSGLPSDRFSAERTGGSVSTLTIQRTQQEDSAVYLCASSLRETRGGYGYTFGSGTRLTVV.